Each of the 23 T cell receptor beta chains below was sequenced from the same sample in a study of control samples from healthy donors and cancer patients. Libraries were prepared by immunoSEQ multiplex PCR; TCRdb keeps only in-frame clonotypes and omits some of them. This table has 390,000 or so clones, approximately 90% appearing once. Input material: PBMCs. These receptors came from a man aged 35 to 55 with head and neck cancer.

The chain couples TRBV18 to TRBJ2-1; D gene uncertain. This CDR3 has 15 residues. V was trimmed by 6 bases and J by 0 bases, leaving 12 bases between them. CDR1 and CDR2 from the germline V gene are KGHSH and LQKENI. CDR3 coding DNA: TGTGCCAGCTCGTCAATCAGGAGCTCCTACAATGAGCAGTTCTTC. Its translation: CASSSIRSSYNEQFF.

V is TRBV6-5 and J is TRBJ1-5; D uncertain. Germline V lookup: CDR1 MNHEY, CDR2 SVGAGI. Trimming took off 11 bases at V and 3 bases at J, with 11 bases between the two ends. This CDR3 has 12 amino acids. The CDR3 sequence: CAGGPNNQPQHF. For the CDR3, the DNA is TGTGCCGGCGGGCCCAACAATCAGCCCCAGCATTTT.

The rearrangement links TRBV10-1 to TRBJ2-1; 7 bases are shared with TRBD2. This CDR3 spans 13 amino acids. CDR1 and CDR2 from the germline V gene are WNHNN and SYGVQD (reference sequence). Trimming took 4 bases from V and 7 from J; bases not matched to a gene: 4. In DNA, the CDR3 is TGCGCCAGCAGTGGGGAGGGCCGGAATGAGCAGTTCTTC. Its translation: CASSGEGRNEQFF.

The rearrangement links TRBV11-3 to TRBJ2-2, with 9 bases lining up with TRBD2. Losses at the gene ends were 5 bases for V and 0 bases for J; bases not matched to a gene: 4. From germline, CDR1 is SGHNT and CDR2 YENEEA. The CDR3 length is 16 residues. The CDR3 sequence: CASSGSGGPNTGELFF. The CDR3 DNA is TGTGCCAGCAGCGGTAGCGGGGGCCCGAACACCGGGGAGCTGTTTTTT.

Of note for this clone: One junction end does not reproduce the germline sequence, and a read error may be involved. V usage is TRBV6-2 or TRBV6-3 and J usage is TRBJ1-2, with no clear D. Germline values: CDR1 MNHEY, CDR2 SVGEGT. This CDR3 contains 10 residues. The CDR3 DNA is TGTGCCAGCAGTTACCCGGGTCGGGCCTTC. Protein sequence: CASSYPGRAF.

The chain links TRBV28 to TRBJ2-3; a weak D match, TRBD1 (5 bases). Germline V CDR1 and CDR2: MDHEN, SYDVKM. This CDR3 spans 13 amino acids. V was pared by 6 bases and J by 4 bases, with 11 bases between. The CDR3 protein is CASRGRAPDTQYF. The CDR3 DNA follows: TGTGCCAGCAGGGGCAGGGCCCCAGATACGCAGTATTTT.

The chain combines TRBV27 with TRBJ1-2; D is ambiguous. The CDR3 runs 15 residues. Germline CDR1 MNHEY, CDR2 SMNVEV (reference sequence). V lost 1 base and J lost 0, with 9 bases in between. The CDR3 DNA is TGTGCCAGCAGTTTATGGGCCGGGGCTAACTATGGCTACACCTTC. Translated: CASSLWAGANYGYTF.

V is TRBV3-1 (or the pseudogene TRBV3-2) and J is TRBJ1-3; D is unclear. The CDR3 contains 17 residues. Per the germline V gene, CDR1 is LGHDT and CDR2 is YNNKEL (reference sequence). Trimming cost V 7 bases and J 0 bases, with 19 bases left between them. The CDR3, as DNA: TGTGCCAGCACCGCGACCCTTGGACGGATCTCTGGAAACACCATATATTTT. Translated: CASTATLGRISGNTIYF.

This chain connects TRBV27 to TRBJ1-5; 8 bases fit TRBD1. This CDR3 has 16 residues. J lost 2 bases, V lost 6 bases, and 9 bases had no gene match. CDR1 MNHEY and CDR2 SMNVEV come from the germline V gene (reference sequence). In nucleotides, the CDR3 is TGTGCCAGCAGCGACACGACAGGGGCCCGCAATCAGCCCCAGCATTTT. Its translation is CASSDTTGARNQPQHF.

In this sample, this clone turned up once. The chain combines TRBV7-9 with TRBJ1-6; the match to TRBD1 covers 7 bases. There are 16 residues in the CDR3. Looked up from germline, CDR1 is SEHNR and CDR2 is FQNEAQ (reference sequence). The ends lost 8 bases at V and 7 bases at J; junction bases unmatched: 14. The CDR3 protein is CASSRAQGGKNSPLHF. The DNA for the CDR3 is TGTGCCAGCTCAAGGGCCCAGGGGGGTAAGAATTCACCCCTCCACTTT.

In this sample, this clone turned up once. This chain connects TRBV3-1 (or the pseudogene TRBV3-2) to TRBJ1-2; no clear D gene. The CDR3 has 13 residues. V lost 0 bases, J lost 2 bases, and 4 bases lay in between. Germline V CDR1 and CDR2: LGHDT, YNNKEL (reference sequence). CDR3 amino acids: CASSQDINYGYTF. CDR3 in DNA: TGTGCCAGCAGCCAAGACATAAACTATGGCTACACCTTC.

The J gene is TRBJ2-7, the V gene TRBV19; D call uncertain. Germline loops: CDR1 LNHDA, CDR2 SQIVND (reference sequence). Trimming pared 6 bases from V and 0 bases from J, leaving 21 bases between. This CDR3 has 17 amino acids. The CDR3 coding sequence is TGTGCCAGTAGCCCATTGGTGGTCTTGGGGATCTCCTACGAGCAGTACTTC. This gives the protein CASSPLVVLGISYEQYF.

This clone was seen only once. The chain joins TRBV24-1 to TRBJ2-3; TRBD2 aligns across 7 bases. This CDR3 has 14 amino acids. V shed 8 bases and J 2 bases; nucleotides not matched to a gene: 6. CDR1 and CDR2 (germline): KGHDR, SFDVKD. In DNA form, the CDR3 reads TGTGCCACCAAAAGCGGGATTACCACAGATACGCAGTATTTT. Protein product: CATKSGITTDTQYF.

The chain joins TRBV7-9 to TRBJ1-3, with unresolved D. Trimming pared 5 bases from V and 4 bases from J, leaving 6 bases between. Germline CDR1 SEHNR, CDR2 FQNEAQ (reference sequence). The CDR3 has 12 amino acids. The CDR3 nucleotides are TGTGCCAGCAGCACAGAGGGAAACACCATATATTTT. It yields the protein CASSTEGNTIYF.

The rearrangement uses TRBV6-1 and TRBJ1-1, with D possibly TRBD1 on 6 matching bases. V was trimmed by 3 bases and J by 8 bases, leaving 13 bases between them. The CDR3 runs to 13 residues. Per the germline V gene, CDR1 is MNHNS and CDR2 is SASEGT. The CDR3 DNA sequence: TGTGCCAGCAGTGATCTGGGGGCCGAAGAAGCTTTCTTT. Its protein is CASSDLGAEEAFF.

The chain employs TRBV6-6 and TRBJ2-7; TRBD1 aligns across 8 bases. Germline lookup yields CDR1 MNHNY and CDR2 SVGAGI (reference sequence). V gave up 6 bases and J gave up 4 bases; unmatched junction bases: 8. The CDR3 covers 14 residues. The CDR3 DNA is TGTGCCAGCAGCCACCGGGACAGGCTGTACGAGCAGTACTTC. Encoded protein: CASSHRDRLYEQYF.

The chain recombines TRBV20-1 with TRBJ2-5; 8 nucleotides match TRBD2. Trimming took 3 bases from V and 5 from J; bases not matched to a gene: 8. This CDR3 spans 14 amino acids. Per germline, CDR1 DFQATT and CDR2 SNEGSKA (reference sequence). The CDR3 DNA is TGCAGTGCTAGTCCCCTAGCGGGTCGGGAGACCCAGTACTTC. Its translation is CSASPLAGRETQYF.

A few counts support this clone. The V gene is TRBV19, the J gene TRBJ2-5, with 9 bases lining up with TRBD1. This CDR3 contains 17 residues. V was pared by 7 bases and J by 2 bases, with 14 bases of the junction left unmatched. The germline V gene encodes CDR1 LNHDA and CDR2 SQIVND (reference sequence). The CDR3 DNA reads as TGTGCCAGTATTGGGAACGGACAGGGGCTATTACAAGAGACCCAGTACTTC. This codes for CASIGNGQGLLQETQYF. The whole variable domain, remainder taken from reference TRBV19 and TRBJ2-5, is DGGITQSPKYLFRKEGQNVTLSCEQNLNHDAMYWYRQDPGQGLRLIYYSQIVNDFQKGDIAEGYSVSREKKESFPLTVTSAQKNPTAFYLCASIGNGQGLLQETQYFGPGTRLLVL.

This sequence joins TRBV20-1 and TRBJ2-5; D unclear. Germline V CDR1 and CDR2: DFQATT, SNEGSKA (reference sequence). The CDR3 totals 11 residues. CDR3 bases: TGCAGCGCTGATTCTGAGAAGACCCAGTACTTC. It translates to CSADSEKTQYF.

CDR3 amino acids: CASGRSRDTRTDTQYF. In nucleotides, the CDR3 is TGCGCCAGCGGCAGGTCGCGGGACACTCGCACAGATACGCAGTATTTT. This chain links TRBV5-1 with TRBJ2-3; D could derive from TRBD1 or TRBD2 (6 bases each). Looked up from germline, CDR1 is SGHRS and CDR2 is YFSETQ. This CDR3 spans 16 amino acids. Trimming took 7 bases from V and 1 from J, leaving 19 bases between them.

The V gene is TRBV4-1, the J gene TRBJ1-4; 9 bases are shared with TRBD1. The CDR3 is 14 amino acids. V shed 3 bases and J 14 bases; nucleotides not matched to a gene: 10. Germline loops: CDR1 MGHRA, CDR2 YSYEKL. This CDR3 reads CASSQPGTGKGLFF. The DNA for the CDR3 is TGCGCCAGCAGCCAGCCCGGGACAGGGAAAGGGCTGTTTTTT.

The chain links TRBV2 to TRBJ2-2; the D gene is possibly TRBD1 (6 bases). Germline V CDR1 and CDR2: SNHLY, FYNNEI. CDR3 size: 13 residues. Trimming shortened V by 8 bases and J by 7 bases, and 14 bases separated the two germline ends. The CDR3: CASGTGWGGELFF. CDR3 DNA: TGTGCCAGCGGCACAGGGTGGGGCGGGGAGCTGTTTTTT.

V and J are TRBV11-2 and TRBJ1-4; 7 bases align to TRBD1. This CDR3 spans 14 amino acids. After removal of 5 bases from V and 6 bases from J, the junction contained 6 bases not matched to a gene. Germline CDR1 and CDR2: SGHAT and FQNNGV. CDR3 sequence reads: CASSQGQIHEKLFF. The CDR3 DNA is TGTGCCAGCAGCCAGGGACAGATCCATGAAAAACTGTTTTTT.